What follows are 32 T cell receptor beta chains derived from one specimen sequenced in a study of early T cells in non-severe SARS-CoV-2 infection. One entry per CDR3 protein, called by TCRdb with MiXCR from the 5' RACE reads. The sample holds 65,000 to 95,000 distinct CDR3 sequences, about 9.6% seen once. The sample was whole blood. The receptors stem from an adult who was a healthcare worker with PCR-confirmed SARS-CoV-2 infection or an uninfected control (not recorded which).

This clonotype occurred a few times. The chain joins TRBV28 to TRBJ2-2; D not resolved. Trimming cost V 6 bases and J 6 bases, with 8 bases left between them. The CDR3 has 12 residues. The germline gives CDR1 MDHEN, CDR2 SYDVKM. CDR3 nucleotide sequence: TGTGCCAGCAGATTGGGCGCCGGGGAGCTGTTTTTT. It codes for CASRLGAGELFF.

In its sample, this clonotype was seen a few times. The chain has TRBV12-3 or TRBV12-4 and TRBJ1-5; 8 positions agree with TRBD1. With 6 bases clipped from V and 4 bases from J, the junction kept 5 bases outside the gene matches. This CDR3 comprises 14 residues. CDR3 DNA sequence: TGTGCCAGCAGCCGACAGGGGACTAATCAGCCCCAGCATTTT. Translating it yields CASSRQGTNQPQHF.

This clonotype turned up a few times. The V call is TRBV5-1, the J call TRBJ2-1, with TRBD2 identical over 12 bases. V was pared by 4 bases and J by 12 bases, with 5 bases of the junction left unmatched. CDR1 is SGHRS, CDR2 YFSETQ, per germline. The CDR3 sequence is 13 residues long. The CDR3 DNA sequence: TGCGCCAGCAGCGGAGGACTAGCGGGGAGGCAGTTCTTC. It is translated as CASSGGLAGRQFF.

In its sample, this clonotype was seen many times. The chain links TRBV6-2 or TRBV6-3 to TRBJ2-2; D may match TRBD1 or TRBD2 (6 bases each). The V end was cut by 4 bases, the J end by 4 bases, with 13 bases between. CDR1 MNHEY and CDR2 SVGEGT come from the germline V gene. This CDR3 has 15 amino acids. CDR3: CASSSYRDFTGELFF. CDR3 in DNA: TGTGCCAGCAGTTCCTACAGGGACTTCACCGGGGAGCTGTTTTTT.

This chain uses TRBV7-9 with TRBJ1-6, with unresolved D. This CDR3 is built from 14 residues. V was trimmed by 4 bases and J by 6 bases, leaving 10 bases between them. CDR1 is SEHNR and CDR2 is FQNEAQ in the germline V gene (reference sequence). CDR3 region: CASSSVTRNSPLHF. The CDR3 DNA reads as TGTGCCAGCAGCTCGGTAACTCGTAATTCACCCCTCCACTTT.

This chain joins TRBV27 and TRBJ2-1; TRBD2 agrees at 11 bases. The CDR3 is 21 residues long. After removal of 2 bases from V and 0 bases from J, the junction contained 15 bases not matched to a gene. Germline loops: CDR1 MNHEY, CDR2 SMNVEV (reference sequence). This chain's CDR3 is CASSLAQPPSGRPSSYNEQFF. The CDR3 bases are TGTGCCAGCAGTTTAGCGCAACCCCCTAGCGGGAGGCCCAGCTCCTACAATGAGCAGTTCTTC.

This clonotype came up many times. The chain employs TRBV28 and TRBJ2-1, with TRBD2 identical over 9 bases. The CDR3 length is 14 residues. In germline, CDR1 is MDHEN, CDR2 SYDVKM. After removal of 6 bases from V and 3 bases from J, the junction contained 3 bases not matched to a gene. CDR3 coding DNA: TGTGCCAGCAGAGGGACTAGCTACTACAATGAGCAGTTCTTC. It yields the protein CASRGTSYYNEQFF.

The table lists this clonotype with a few counts. The chain employs TRBV2 and TRBJ2-5; the match to TRBD1 covers 8 bases. The CDR3 extends over 16 amino acids. The germline V gene has CDR1 SNHLY and CDR2 FYNNEI. Unmatched junction bases numbered 8, after V lost 1 base and J lost 4 bases. CDR3 sequence (DNA): TGTGCCAGCAGTGAAGGAGACAGGGGATCCCGAGAGACCCAGTACTTC. This encodes CASSEGDRGSRETQYF.

The chain joins TRBV20-1 to TRBJ2-3; TRBD1 is a possible D gene (5 bases). The CDR3 covers 15 residues. V shed 4 bases and J shed 2 bases, with 16 bases lying between them. Germline-derived CDR1 and CDR2 are DFQATT and SNEGSKA (reference sequence). CDR3 in amino acids: CSAKGPATYTDTQYF. CDR3 nucleotide sequence: TGCAGTGCTAAGGGGCCGGCCACGTACACAGATACGCAGTATTTT.

The chain employs TRBV5-5 and TRBJ1-1, with a weak D call TRBD1 (5 bases). Trimming removed 3 bases from V and 6 bases from J, with 21 bases in between. CDR3 length equals 16 residues. Per the germline V gene, CDR1 is SGHKS and CDR2 is YYEKEE (reference sequence). CDR3 sequence (DNA): TGTGCCAGCAGCTCCCCTGGGGCGGCTATCCTCCCTGAAGCTTTCTTT. Its protein product is CASSSPGAAILPEAFF.

The rearrangement uses TRBV7-9 and TRBJ2-3; D unresolved. This CDR3 contains 12 residues. The V end was cut by 5 bases, the J end by 7 bases, with 10 bases between. In germline, CDR1 is SEHNR, CDR2 FQNEAQ (reference sequence). The CDR3 region is CASSDNGNTQYF. The CDR3 DNA reads as TGTGCCAGCAGCGACAATGGAAATACGCAGTATTTT.

This clonotype has a count of ten or more. The CDR3 region has the DNA TGTGCCAGCAGCAAGGGAACCTACTCCTACGAGCAGTACTTC. It yields the protein CASSKGTYSYEQYF. The gene calls are TRBV9 and TRBJ2-7; D uncertain. Trimming left V 4 bases short and J 0 bases short, with 11 bases between. The CDR3 consists of 14 residues. Germline V gene data show CDR1 as SGDLS and CDR2 as YYNGEE.

V gene TRBV4-2 combines with J gene TRBJ1-4, with no clear D. Trimming took off 8 bases at V and 1 base at J, with 11 bases between the two ends. The CDR3 runs to 14 residues. Germline CDR1 is LGHNA and CDR2 is YNFKEQ. The CDR3 reads CASSTGITNEKLFF. The CDR3 DNA follows: TGTGCCAGCTCCACGGGGATAACTAATGAAAAACTGTTTTTT.

This clonotype was seen at least ten times. The rearrangement joins TRBV10-3 to TRBJ1-6; 7 bases align to TRBD1. CDR1 and CDR2 (germline): ENHRY, SYGVKD. The junction had 5 bases not matched to a gene; V was cut back by 5 bases and J by 7 bases. This CDR3 spans 14 amino acids. The CDR3 loop is CAISLGQDNSPLHF. CDR3 in DNA: TGTGCCATCAGTCTAGGACAGGACAATTCACCCCTCCACTTT.

This clonotype has a count of ten or more. This chain uses TRBV11-1 with TRBJ2-6; no reliable D call. Germline lookup yields CDR1 SGHAT and CDR2 FQDESV (reference sequence). The ends were cut back, 5 bases at V and 2 bases at J, with 10 bases in the middle. This CDR3 spans 15 amino acids. The CDR3 sequence: CASSDEDPGANVLTF. Here the CDR3 DNA reads TGTGCCAGCAGCGACGAAGATCCTGGGGCCAACGTCCTGACTTTC.

V usage is TRBV6-9 and J usage is TRBJ2-5, with D possibly being TRBD2 (5 bases). Trimming took 3 bases from V and 2 from J, leaving 10 bases between them. The germline gives CDR1 MNHGY, CDR2 SVAAGI. The CDR3 runs 14 residues. CDR3 nucleotide sequence: TGTGCCAGCAGTTACGGAGCGGAACAAGAGACCCAGTACTTC. This codes for CASSYGAEQETQYF.

The chain uses TRBV19 and TRBJ1-4; the match to TRBD1 covers 8 bases. V shed 3 bases and J 6 bases; nucleotides not matched to a gene: 3. Germline CDR1 reads LNHDA; CDR2 reads SQIVND (reference sequence). This CDR3 has 14 residues. This chain's CDR3 is CASSIGTGDEKLFF. The CDR3 DNA sequence: TGTGCCAGTAGTATCGGGACAGGAGATGAAAAACTGTTTTTT.

This clonotype was recorded many times. The chain couples TRBV18 to TRBJ1-1, with 7 bases fitting TRBD1. V was pared by 5 bases and J by 0 bases, with 6 bases of the junction left unmatched. There are 15 residues in the CDR3. Germline CDR1 is KGHSH and CDR2 is LQKENI. CDR3 in DNA: TGTGCCAGCTCATCCGGGACAGTTATGAACACTGAAGCTTTCTTT. This codes for CASSSGTVMNTEAFF.

This clonotype appeared many times. The chain joins TRBV29-1 to TRBJ2-2; D is perhaps TRBD2 (5 bases). This CDR3 contains 12 residues. Deletions cut 6 bases from V and 6 bases from J, with 11 bases between. The germline V gene has CDR1 SQVTM and CDR2 ANQGSEA. For the CDR3, the DNA is TGCAGCGTCGGTAGCGTTTCCGGGGAGCTGTTTTTT. This translates into CSVGSVSGELFF.

A few counts support this clonotype. V usage is TRBV28 and J usage is TRBJ2-4; D may be TRBD2 (6 bases). V dropped 5 bases and J dropped 8 bases, with 10 bases sitting between them. CDR1 is MDHEN, CDR2 SYDVKM, per germline. This CDR3 has 12 amino acids. The CDR3 is CASSVPGDIQYF. CDR3 DNA sequence: TGTGCCAGCAGTGTTCCGGGGGACATTCAGTACTTC.

The chain joins TRBV11-2 to TRBJ2-1, with a possible D match to TRBD2 (6 bases). V dropped 5 bases and J dropped 1 base, with 15 bases sitting between them. The CDR3 is made up of 16 amino acids. Germline CDR1 and CDR2: SGHAT and FQNNGV. The CDR3 nucleotides read TGTGCCAGCAGCCCTCTATGGCGGGATTCCTACAATGAGCAGTTCTTC. Amino acids: CASSPLWRDSYNEQFF.

This clonotype was seen repeatedly, ten times or more. The chain has TRBV7-2 and TRBJ2-2; 8 bases fit TRBD1. The V and J ends lost 4 bases and 6 bases, in that order; junction bases with no gene match: 4. The CDR3 has 14 amino acids. Germline V CDR1 and CDR2: SGHTA, FQGNSA. Here the CDR3 reads CASSSKGQAGELFF. Written as DNA, the CDR3 is TGTGCCAGCAGCTCGAAGGGACAGGCCGGGGAGCTGTTTTTT.

The table lists this clonotype with a few counts. J is TRBJ1-4 and V is TRBV27; no definite D call. The CDR3 sequence is 13 residues long. The V gene's germline CDR1 is MNHEY and CDR2 SMNVEV (reference sequence). V was cut by 3 bases and J by 4 bases, with 6 bases left in between. CDR3 nucleotides: TGTGCCAGCAGTTTTCTGGGTAATGAAAAACTGTTTTTT. Translating it yields CASSFLGNEKLFF.

There are many counts of this clonotype. The rearrangement joins TRBV6-6 to TRBJ1-5; the match to TRBD1 covers 7 bases. CDR3 length equals 15 residues. In germline, CDR1 is MNHNY, CDR2 SVGAGI (reference sequence). With V trimmed by 6 bases and J by 3 bases, 8 bases remained unmatched. Written as DNA, the CDR3 is TGTGCCAGCAGGAAGGGACAGAATAACAATCAGCCCCAGCATTTT. Translated, it gives CASRKGQNNNQPQHF.

This clonotype was counted only a few times. V gene TRBV24-1 combines with J gene TRBJ1-4; D unresolved. V was trimmed by 8 bases and J by 1 base, leaving 13 bases between them. This CDR3 has 15 amino acids. Germline V gives CDR1 KGHDR, CDR2 SFDVKD. The CDR3 loop is CATNPGAVTNEKLFF. CDR3 bases: TGTGCCACCAATCCAGGAGCGGTAACTAATGAAAAACTGTTTTTT.

The chain links TRBV2 to TRBJ2-7; the D call may be TRBD1 or TRBD2 (5 bases each). The CDR3 has 14 amino acids. From germline, CDR1 is SNHLY and CDR2 FYNNEI. The ends were cut back, 6 bases at V and 3 bases at J, with 15 bases in the middle. The CDR3 DNA follows: TGTGCCAGCAGACTCGTTGGGGCGGGCTACGAGCAGTACTTC. It translates to CASRLVGAGYEQYF. Together with reference TRBV2 and TRBJ2-7, the CDR3 gives the full variable domain: EPEVTQTPSHQVTQMGQEVILRCVPISNHLYFYWYRQILGQKVEFLVSFYNNEISEKSEIFDDQFSVERPDGSNFTLKIRSTKLEDSAMYFCASRLVGAGYEQYFGPGTRLTVT.

This clonotype appeared many times. V is TRBV7-9 and J is TRBJ1-1; D not resolved. Germline CDR1 SEHNR, CDR2 FQNEAQ (reference sequence). The CDR3 is 12 residues long. Trimming pared 1 base from V and 7 bases from J, leaving 7 bases between. The CDR3 protein is CASSLGGVEAFF. The CDR3 bases are TGTGCCAGCAGCTTAGGGGGAGTTGAAGCTTTCTTT.

This clonotype was detected only a few times. In nucleotides, the CDR3 is TGCAGTGCCCAGAACCCGACTAGCGGGAGTGGGTTAGATACGCAGTATTTT. Residues: CSAQNPTSGSGLDTQYF. V gene TRBV20-1 combines with J gene TRBJ2-3; 12 positions match TRBD2. CDR1 and CDR2 from the germline V gene are DFQATT and SNEGSKA (reference sequence). J lost 5 bases, V lost 6 bases, and 15 bases had no gene match. The CDR3 runs 17 residues.

This chain connects TRBV5-1 to TRBJ2-4; tentative D call: TRBD1 (6 bases). V was trimmed by 4 bases and J by 3 bases, leaving 17 bases between them. The CDR3 is made up of 16 amino acids. Germline loops: CDR1 SGHRS, CDR2 YFSETQ. Here the CDR3 reads CASSLGQPLGKNIQYF. The DNA for the CDR3 is TGCGCCAGCAGCCTAGGACAGCCCCTAGGCAAAAACATTCAGTACTTC. Full variable domain (remainder filled in from reference TRBV5-1 and TRBJ2-4): KAGVTQTPRYLIKTRGQQVTLSCSPISGHRSVSWYQQTPGQGLQFLFEYFSETQRNKGNFPGRFSGRQFSNSRSEMNVSTLELGDSALYLCASSLGQPLGKNIQYFGAGTRLSVL.

This clonotype was seen a handful of times. V gene TRBV20-1 combines with J gene TRBJ2-5, with D hard to call. CDR3 length equals 10 residues. V was trimmed by 6 bases and J by 3 bases, leaving 5 bases between them. In germline, CDR1 is DFQATT, CDR2 SNEGSKA (reference sequence). CDR3 region: CSAEEETQYF. DNA of the CDR3: TGCAGTGCCGAGGAAGAGACCCAGTACTTC.

The V call is TRBV19, the J call TRBJ2-1; 7 bases line up with TRBD2. Unmatched junction bases numbered 16, after V lost 2 bases and J lost 15 bases. The germline V gene has CDR1 LNHDA and CDR2 SQIVND (reference sequence). The CDR3 consists of 15 residues. CDR3 nucleotides: TGTGCCAGTAGTATAACGGGTTGGGAGGGCCCCAAGTCGTTCTTC. Amino acid sequence: CASSITGWEGPKSFF.

This clonotype was counted at least ten times. This chain uses TRBV7-6 with TRBJ2-7, with D possibly TRBD1 on 5 matching bases. The length of the CDR3 is 14 residues. Trimming removed 5 bases from V and 2 bases from J, with 13 bases in between. From germline, CDR1 is SGHVS and CDR2 FNYEAQ. CDR3 DNA: TGTGCCAGCAGCGGGAATGGGGCCACCTACGAGCAGTACTTC. It codes for CASSGNGATYEQYF.